A single sample gave rise to the 20 T cell receptor beta chains below, sequenced in a study of T-cell reconstitution after alpha-beta-depleted transplantation in children. It was with unique molecular identifiers that the TCRbeta library was prepared. Each CDR3 protein is one row after TCRdb ran MiXCR on the PCR reads. Of approximately 250,000 distinct CDR3 sequences listed, around 9.7% are singletons. Sequencing used PBMCs from the stem cell graft donor, obtained from the stem cell graft. The receptors here all came from a human donor who donated a stem cell graft to a child with SCID.

This clonotype was recorded a few times. The CDR3 reads CAGQGFETQYF. The CDR3 nucleotides are TGTGCCGGACAGGGTTTCGAGACCCAGTACTTC. V and J are TRBV2 and TRBJ2-5, with 8 bases identical to TRBD1. This CDR3 region has 11 residues. CDR1 SNHLY and CDR2 FYNNEI come from the germline V gene. Trimming cost V 11 bases and J 5 bases; bases outside gene matches: 4. Full variable domain (outside the CDR3, taken from reference TRBV2 and TRBJ2-5): EPEVTQTPSHQVTQMGQEVILRCVPISNHLYFYWYRQILGQKVEFLVSFYNNEISEKSEIFDDQFSVERPDGSNFTLKIRSTKLEDSAMYFCAGQGFETQYFGPGTRLLVL.

This clonotype was seen repeatedly, ten times or more. This sequence joins TRBV5-1 and TRBJ1-6; 8 bases match TRBD1. With V trimmed by 5 bases and J by 6 bases, 7 bases remained unmatched. CDR3 length: 15 amino acids. CDR1 SGHRS and CDR2 YFSETQ come from the germline V gene. The CDR3 loop is CASRSDGQGNSPLHF. The CDR3 nucleotides read TGCGCCAGCAGGTCGGACGGACAGGGTAATTCACCCCTCCACTTT.

This clonotype occurred many times. V usage is TRBV9 and J usage is TRBJ2-3, with 9 positions matching TRBD2. This CDR3 has 15 residues. V lost 3 bases and J lost 3; bases outside the gene matches: 5. Germline loops: CDR1 SGDLS, CDR2 YYNGEE. The CDR3: CASSASGGPTDTQYF. CDR3 sequence (DNA): TGTGCCAGCAGCGCCAGCGGGGGGCCAACAGATACGCAGTATTTT.

The V and J genes are TRBV30 and TRBJ1-5; D unresolved. Germline V gene data show CDR1 as GTSNPN and CDR2 as SVGIG (reference sequence). This CDR3 has 13 residues. Trimming stripped 2 bases from V and 0 bases from J, with 5 bases between. The CDR3: CAWSYGSNQPQHF. CDR3 nucleotides: TGTGCCTGGAGTTACGGTAGCAATCAGCCCCAGCATTTT. Full variable domain (missing parts from reference TRBV30 and TRBJ1-5): SQTIHQWPATLVQPVGSPLSLECTVEGTSNPNLYWYRQAAGRGLQLLFYSVGIGQISSEVPQNLSASRPQDRQFILSSKKLLLSDSGFYLCAWSYGSNQPQHFGDGTRLSIL.

Many counts were recorded for this clonotype. J is TRBJ2-3 and V is TRBV5-1; 8 nucleotides line up with TRBD1. The CDR3 spans 16 residues. J lost 1 base, V lost 0 bases, and 4 bases had no gene match. CDR1 and CDR2 from the germline V gene are SGHRS and YFSETQ. CDR3 amino acids: CASSLGQGFGTDTQYF. CDR3 DNA: TGCGCCAGCAGCTTGGGACAGGGGTTTGGCACAGATACGCAGTATTTT.

Many counts were recorded for this clonotype. The chain combines TRBV6-1 with TRBJ1-4; unclear D gene. The CDR3 totals 14 residues. With 5 bases removed from V and 0 bases from J, the gap between germline ends came to 7 bases. Germline values: CDR1 MNHNS, CDR2 SASEGT. CDR3 sequence reads: CASSRKATNEKLFF. CDR3 nucleotide sequence: TGTGCCAGCAGTCGAAAAGCAACTAATGAAAAACTGTTTTTT.

This clonotype has a handful of counts. This chain connects TRBV20-1 to TRBJ2-5; D may be TRBD2 (5 bases). There are 15 residues in the CDR3. From germline, CDR1 is DFQATT and CDR2 SNEGSKA (reference sequence). Trimming pared 6 bases from V and 2 bases from J, leaving 19 bases between. CDR3 residues: CSARTGSAVQETQYF. The CDR3 nucleotides read TGCAGTGCCCGAACGGGATCAGCGGTACAAGAGACCCAGTACTTC.

In this sample, this clonotype turned up many times. The V gene is TRBV4-1, the J gene TRBJ1-5; tentatively, D is TRBD1 (6 bases). Germline loops: CDR1 MGHRA, CDR2 YSYEKL. This CDR3 comprises 16 residues. Trimming cost V 1 base and J 1 base, with 11 bases left between them. CDR3 sequence (DNA): TGCGCCAGCAGCCAAGGTTCAGGGGTGAGCAATCAGCCCCAGCATTTT. This sequence encodes CASSQGSGVSNQPQHF.

This clonotype was counted at least ten times. This chain links TRBV20-1 with TRBJ2-7, with 11 bases lining up with TRBD2. In germline, CDR1 is DFQATT, CDR2 SNEGSKA (reference sequence). CDR3 length: 13 residues. Trimming at V came to 4 bases and at J to 3 bases, leaving 2 bases not matched to a gene. The CDR3 DNA reads TGCAGTGCTACTAGCGGGGGGAGCTACGAGCAGTACTTC. This translates into CSATSGGSYEQYF.

This clonotype has at least ten counts. This rearrangement joins TRBV24-1 to TRBJ1-1, with a possible D match to TRBD1 (5 bases). The CDR3 is 13 amino acids. V dropped 4 bases and J dropped 5 bases, with 10 bases sitting between them. Germline lookup yields CDR1 KGHDR and CDR2 SFDVKD. The chain's CDR3 is CATSEPGGTEAFF. As DNA, the CDR3 is TGTGCCACCAGTGAGCCGGGGGGGACTGAAGCTTTCTTT.

This clonotype was seen ten or more times. This chain links TRBV5-1 with TRBJ1-1; 7 positions agree with TRBD1. Germline V lookup: CDR1 SGHRS, CDR2 YFSETQ. The CDR3 loop spans 12 amino acids. The V gene end was trimmed by 0 bases and the J gene end by 11 bases; junction bases not matched to a gene: 4. In DNA form, the CDR3 reads TGCGCCAGCAGCTTGGAGGGGGCTGTGGCTTTCTTT. It encodes CASSLEGAVAFF.

This clonotype has just a few counts. This chain joins TRBV6-4 and TRBJ2-6; the D is unclear. V lost 6 bases and J lost 0, with 18 bases in between. This CDR3 is 18 amino acids long. From germline, CDR1 is MRHNA and CDR2 SNTAGT. CDR3 sequence: CASRTGPTSGSGANVLTF. As DNA, the CDR3 is TGTGCCAGCAGGACTGGGCCCACCTCGGGCTCTGGGGCCAACGTCCTGACTTTC.

This clonotype has just a few counts. V usage is TRBV12-3 or TRBV12-4 and J usage is TRBJ2-7; D possibly corresponds to TRBD2 (6 bases). There are 14 residues in the CDR3. Trimming stripped 6 bases from V and 9 bases from J, with 21 bases between. The CDR3 DNA reads as TGTGCCAGCAGCCCATTGGGGGGTTTGGTAGCGCAGTACTTC. Its protein product is CASSPLGGLVAQYF.

The chain employs TRBV7-2 and TRBJ1-6, with D perhaps TRBD1 (5 bases). This CDR3 has 16 residues. V lost 6 bases, J lost 10 bases, and 22 bases lay in between. The germline V gene encodes CDR1 SGHTA and CDR2 FQGNSA. The CDR3 coding sequence is TGTGCCAGCAGTCCGTCGGGGCGAGGGAGAGGGTCACCCCTCCACTTT. This codes for CASSPSGRGRGSPLHF.

This clonotype has ten or more counts. CDR3 bases: TGTGCCAGCAGCTTGTGGGGCAGGGTCGACTATGGCTACACCTTC. Amino acids: CASSLWGRVDYGYTF. The chain is built from TRBV7-9 and TRBJ1-2, with D perhaps TRBD1 (5 bases). The CDR3 spans 15 residues. V dropped 3 bases and J dropped 3 bases, with 14 bases sitting between them. Germline values: CDR1 SEHNR, CDR2 FQNEAQ (reference sequence).

This clonotype has a count of ten or more. The chain carries TRBV14 and TRBJ2-3; D might be TRBD1 (5 bases). The CDR3 length is 16 residues. Trimming shortened V by 3 bases and J by 2 bases, and 15 bases separated the two germline ends. CDR1 is SGHDN and CDR2 is FVKESK in the germline V gene. Written as DNA, the CDR3 is TGTGCCAGCAGCCACTCAGGGTTATACCACACAGATACGCAGTATTTT. This codes for CASSHSGLYHTDTQYF.

This clonotype was seen many times. This CDR3 reads CASSVGQGEYEQYF. The CDR3 DNA sequence: TGTGCCAGCAGCGTGGGGCAGGGGGAATACGAGCAGTACTTC. The chain combines TRBV9 with TRBJ2-7, with 7 bases identical to TRBD1. The CDR3 consists of 14 residues. The germline CDR1 and CDR2 sequences are SGDLS and YYNGEE. J lost 4 bases, V lost 2 bases, and 6 bases had no gene match.

This clonotype occurred many times. The chain joins TRBV20-1 to TRBJ1-5; 10 bases are shared with TRBD1. The CDR3 extends over 14 amino acids. Germline CDR1 is DFQATT and CDR2 is SNEGSKA (reference sequence). The V and J ends lost 3 bases and 7 bases, in that order; junction bases with no gene match: 6. CDR3 in amino acids: CSAREGQGRQPQHF. The CDR3 DNA is TGCAGTGCTAGGGAGGGACAGGGGCGACAGCCCCAGCATTTT.

This clonotype was counted ten times or more. V is TRBV20-1 and J is TRBJ2-3; no definite D call. Germline CDR1 reads DFQATT; CDR2 reads SNEGSKA (reference sequence). CDR3 length: 16 residues. V gave up 7 bases and J gave up 0 bases, with 20 bases separating them. The CDR3 protein is CSGLEATSSSTDTQYF. CDR3 nucleotides: TGCAGTGGTCTCGAAGCTACCTCTTCTAGCACAGATACGCAGTATTTT.

This clonotype was counted ten times or more. The chain combines TRBV5-1 with TRBJ1-1, with a tentative D call TRBD1 (5 bases). Germline assignment: CDR1 SGHRS and CDR2 YFSETQ. V was cut by 0 bases and J by 4 bases, with 19 bases left in between. The CDR3 totals 17 residues. The DNA for the CDR3 is TGCGCCAGCAGCTTGGGGCCCCAGGCGGCTCAGGGCACTGAAGCTTTCTTT. Translation gives CASSLGPQAAQGTEAFF.